The clone carrying this T cell receptor (beta chain) turned up a few times. The sample comes from a study of molecular identifiers for immune sequencing clone quantification. Across the study: Replicates split RNA from roughly 21,000 or 96,000 naive CD8 cells five ways, and the researchers sequenced four portions.

Bulk TCR libraries were made with methods that had been previously described and with listed TCR primers. TCRdb re-called the PCR reads through MiXCR, storing one row per CDR3 protein. The sample yields more than 450,000 distinct CDR3 sequences, 20% to 25% seen once. Germline assignment: CDR1 KGHDR and CDR2 SFDVKD. This CDR3 region has 17 residues. Losses at the gene ends were 4 bases for V and 4 bases for J; bases not matched to a gene: 10. Sequences were obtained from naive CD8+ T cells from blood, with Jurkat cell RNA spiked in. The subset here: FACS-sorted CD8+CD4-CCR7+CD45RA+ naive T cells. V and J are TRBV24-1 and TRBJ2-5; 11 bases line up with TRBD1. The TCR comes from a human donor in good health. Some libraries in this study had Jurkat cell RNA spiked in. CDR3 bases: TGTGCCACCAGTGAGAGGGAGGACAGGGGGCGACGAGAGACCCAGTACTTC. It yields the protein CATSEREDRGRRETQYF.